This T cell receptor (beta chain) emerged from a study of control samples from healthy donors and cancer patients. This clone is a singleton in its sample. Using immunoSEQ multiplex PCR, the repertoire was profiled, and TCRdb retains in-frame clones only, with some absent. The table shows about 100,000 clones, with about 91% occurring only once. Germline V gene data show CDR1 as GTSNPN and CDR2 as SVGIG (reference sequence). Between the trimmed V and J ends, which lost 1 base and 3 bases, there was a span of 7 bases. This CDR3 contains 12 residues. Sequenced material: blood. This chain links TRBV30 with TRBJ2-7; D uncertain. This clonotype was sampled from a woman aged 18-30 years in good health. CDR3: CAWSAGSYEQYF. The CDR3 DNA sequence: TGTGCCTGGAGTGCAGGTAGCTACGAGCAGTACTTC.